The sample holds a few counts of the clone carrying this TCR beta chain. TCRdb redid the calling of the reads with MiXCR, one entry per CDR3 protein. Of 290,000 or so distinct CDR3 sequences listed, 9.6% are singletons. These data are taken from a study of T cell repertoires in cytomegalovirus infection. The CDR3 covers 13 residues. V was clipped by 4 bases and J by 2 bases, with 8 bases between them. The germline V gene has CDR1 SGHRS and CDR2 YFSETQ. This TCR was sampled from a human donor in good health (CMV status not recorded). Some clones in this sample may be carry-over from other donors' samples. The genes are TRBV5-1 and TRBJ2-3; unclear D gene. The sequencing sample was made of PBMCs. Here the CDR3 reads CASSEHSTDTQYF. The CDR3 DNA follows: TGCGCCAGCAGCGAACATTCCACAGATACGCAGTATTTT.